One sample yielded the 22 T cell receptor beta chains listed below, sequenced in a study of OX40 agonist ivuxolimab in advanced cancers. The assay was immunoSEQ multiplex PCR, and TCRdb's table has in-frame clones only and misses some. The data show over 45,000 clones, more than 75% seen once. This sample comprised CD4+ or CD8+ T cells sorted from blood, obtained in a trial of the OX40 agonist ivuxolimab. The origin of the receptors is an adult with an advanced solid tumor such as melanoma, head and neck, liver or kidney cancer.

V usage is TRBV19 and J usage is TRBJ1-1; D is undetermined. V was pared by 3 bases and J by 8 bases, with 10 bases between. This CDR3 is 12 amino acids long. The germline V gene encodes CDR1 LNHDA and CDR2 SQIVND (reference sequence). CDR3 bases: TGTGCCAGTAGTATTGCGGAAACCGAAGCTTTCTTT. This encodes CASSIAETEAFF.

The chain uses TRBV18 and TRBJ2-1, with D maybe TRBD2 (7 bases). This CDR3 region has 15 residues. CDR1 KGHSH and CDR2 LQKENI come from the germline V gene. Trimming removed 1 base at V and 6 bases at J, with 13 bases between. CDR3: CASSPLAGAFNEQFF. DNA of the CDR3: TGTGCCAGCTCACCACTGGCGGGGGCCTTCAATGAGCAGTTCTTC.

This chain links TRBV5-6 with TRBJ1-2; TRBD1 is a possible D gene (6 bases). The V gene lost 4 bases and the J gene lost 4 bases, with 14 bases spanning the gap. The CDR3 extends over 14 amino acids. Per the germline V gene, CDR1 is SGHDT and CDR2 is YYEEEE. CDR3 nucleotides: TGTGCCAGCAGCCTACAGGGTTTAGGCTATGGCTACACCTTC. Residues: CASSLQGLGYGYTF.

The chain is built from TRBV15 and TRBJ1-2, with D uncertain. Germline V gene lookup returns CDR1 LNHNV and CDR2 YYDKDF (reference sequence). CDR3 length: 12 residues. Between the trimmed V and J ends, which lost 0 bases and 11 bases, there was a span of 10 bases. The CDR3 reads CATSRDSDRYTF. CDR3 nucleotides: TGTGCCACCAGCAGAGACAGTGATAGATACACCTTC.

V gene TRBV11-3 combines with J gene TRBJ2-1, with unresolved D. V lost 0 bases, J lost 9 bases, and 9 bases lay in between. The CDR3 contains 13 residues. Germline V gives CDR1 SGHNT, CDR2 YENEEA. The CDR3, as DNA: TGTGCCAGCAGCTTAGAAGGCGCTAGTGAGCAGTTCTTC. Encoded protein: CASSLEGASEQFF.

The CDR3 DNA is TGTGCCAGCAGTTTAGTCCGAGACACTGAAGCTTTCTTT. As protein: CASSLVRDTEAFF. This chain joins TRBV27 and TRBJ1-1; D is unresolved. V shed 2 bases and J shed 3 bases, with 7 bases lying between them. This CDR3 is built from 13 residues. In germline, CDR1 is MNHEY, CDR2 SMNVEV (reference sequence).

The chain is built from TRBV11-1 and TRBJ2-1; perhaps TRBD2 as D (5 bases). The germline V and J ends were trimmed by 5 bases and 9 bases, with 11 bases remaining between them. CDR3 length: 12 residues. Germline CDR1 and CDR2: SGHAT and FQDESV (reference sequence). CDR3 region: CASSLLVGEQFF. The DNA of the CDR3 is TGTGCCAGCAGCCTACTAGTCGGTGAGCAGTTCTTC.

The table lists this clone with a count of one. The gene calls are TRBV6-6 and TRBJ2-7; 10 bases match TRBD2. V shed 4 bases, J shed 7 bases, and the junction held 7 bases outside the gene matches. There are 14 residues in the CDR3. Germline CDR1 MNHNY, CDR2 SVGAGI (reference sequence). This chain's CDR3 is CASSFGGSGREQYF. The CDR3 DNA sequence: TGTGCCAGCAGTTTTGGCGGTAGCGGGAGGGAGCAGTACTTC.

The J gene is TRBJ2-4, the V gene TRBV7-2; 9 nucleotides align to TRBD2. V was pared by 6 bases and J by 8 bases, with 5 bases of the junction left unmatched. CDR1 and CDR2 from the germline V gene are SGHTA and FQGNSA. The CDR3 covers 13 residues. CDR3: CASRPRTSDIQYF. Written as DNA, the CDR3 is TGTGCCAGCAGGCCCCGGACTAGCGACATTCAGTACTTC.

CDR3 coding DNA: TGCGCCAGCAGCCCCGGTCCCCAGGGTATCTATAATTCACCCCTCCACTTT. Translated: CASSPGPQGIYNSPLHF. The V gene is TRBV5-1, the J gene TRBJ1-6, with a tentative D call TRBD1 (5 bases). The germline V gene encodes CDR1 SGHRS and CDR2 YFSETQ. Trimming left V 4 bases short and J 3 bases short, with 17 bases between. The CDR3 loop spans 17 amino acids.

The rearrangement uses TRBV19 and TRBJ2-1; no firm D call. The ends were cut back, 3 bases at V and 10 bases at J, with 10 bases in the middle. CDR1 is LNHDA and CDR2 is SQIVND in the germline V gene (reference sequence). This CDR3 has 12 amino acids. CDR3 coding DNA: TGTGCCAGTAGTATGAGCCGTGGGGAGCAGTTCTTC. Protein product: CASSMSRGEQFF. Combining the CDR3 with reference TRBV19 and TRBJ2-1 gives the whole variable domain DGGITQSPKYLFRKEGQNVTLSCEQNLNHDAMYWYRQDPGQGLRLIYYSQIVNDFQKGDIAEGYSVSREKKESFPLTVTSAQKNPTAFYLCASSMSRGEQFFGPGTRLTVL.

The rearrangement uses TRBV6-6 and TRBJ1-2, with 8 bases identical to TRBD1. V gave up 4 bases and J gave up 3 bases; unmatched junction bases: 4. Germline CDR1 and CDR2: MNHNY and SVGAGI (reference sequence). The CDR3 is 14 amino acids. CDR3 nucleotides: TGTGCCAGCAGTTTTCTGACAGGGGACTATGGCTACACCTTC. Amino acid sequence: CASSFLTGDYGYTF.

As DNA, the CDR3 is TGCGCCAGCAGCAACTTGGGACAACTGAGGGAGCAGTACTTC. It specifies CASSNLGQLREQYF. The genes are TRBV5-1 and TRBJ2-7, with a weak D call TRBD1 (6 bases). CDR1 and CDR2 (germline): SGHRS, YFSETQ. The CDR3 is made up of 14 amino acids. The ends were cut back, 4 bases at V and 7 bases at J, with 18 bases in the middle.

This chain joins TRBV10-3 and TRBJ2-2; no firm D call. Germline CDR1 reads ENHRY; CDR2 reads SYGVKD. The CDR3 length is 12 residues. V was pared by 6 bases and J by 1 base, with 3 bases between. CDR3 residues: CAIRENTGELFF. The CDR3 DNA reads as TGTGCCATCAGGGAGAACACCGGGGAGCTGTTTTTT.

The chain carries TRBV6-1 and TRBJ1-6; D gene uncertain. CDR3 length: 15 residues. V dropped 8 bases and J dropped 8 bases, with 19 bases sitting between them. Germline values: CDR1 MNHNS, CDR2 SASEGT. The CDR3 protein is CASPEGEFSYSPLHF. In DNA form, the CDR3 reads TGTGCCAGCCCAGAAGGTGAATTTTCGTATTCACCCCTCCACTTT.

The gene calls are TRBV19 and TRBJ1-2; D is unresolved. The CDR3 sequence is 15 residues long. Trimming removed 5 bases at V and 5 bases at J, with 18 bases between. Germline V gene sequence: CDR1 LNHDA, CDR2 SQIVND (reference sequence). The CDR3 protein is CASSPDPSPGYGYTF. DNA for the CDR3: TGTGCCAGTAGTCCCGACCCGTCCCCCGGGTATGGCTACACCTTC. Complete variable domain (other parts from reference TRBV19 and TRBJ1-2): DGGITQSPKYLFRKEGQNVTLSCEQNLNHDAMYWYRQDPGQGLRLIYYSQIVNDFQKGDIAEGYSVSREKKESFPLTVTSAQKNPTAFYLCASSPDPSPGYGYTFGSGTRLTVV.

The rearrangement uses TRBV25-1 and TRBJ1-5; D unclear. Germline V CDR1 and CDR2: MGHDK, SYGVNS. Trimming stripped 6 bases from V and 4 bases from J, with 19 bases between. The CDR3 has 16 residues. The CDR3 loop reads CASSPTPRQTNQPQHF. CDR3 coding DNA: TGTGCCAGCAGCCCCACTCCCAGGCAAACAAATCAGCCCCAGCATTTT. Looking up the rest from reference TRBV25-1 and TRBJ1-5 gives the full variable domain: EADIYQTPRYLVIGTGKKITLECSQTMGHDKMYWYQQDPGMELHLIHYSYGVNSTEKGDLSSESTVSRIRTEHFPLTLESARPSHTSQYLCASSPTPRQTNQPQHFGDGTRLSIL.

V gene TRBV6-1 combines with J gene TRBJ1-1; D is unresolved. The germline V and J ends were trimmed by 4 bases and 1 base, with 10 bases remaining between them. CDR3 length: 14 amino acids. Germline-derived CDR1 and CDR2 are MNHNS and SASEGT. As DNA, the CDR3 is TGTGCCAGCAGTGTTAGGTTATGGAACACTGAAGCTTTCTTT. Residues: CASSVRLWNTEAFF.

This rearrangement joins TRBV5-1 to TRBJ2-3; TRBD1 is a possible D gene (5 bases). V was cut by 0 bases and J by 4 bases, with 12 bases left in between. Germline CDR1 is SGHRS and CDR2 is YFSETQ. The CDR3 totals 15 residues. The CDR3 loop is CASSLAGRAPDTQYF. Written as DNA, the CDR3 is TGCGCCAGCAGCTTGGCCGGCAGGGCGCCAGATACGCAGTATTTT.

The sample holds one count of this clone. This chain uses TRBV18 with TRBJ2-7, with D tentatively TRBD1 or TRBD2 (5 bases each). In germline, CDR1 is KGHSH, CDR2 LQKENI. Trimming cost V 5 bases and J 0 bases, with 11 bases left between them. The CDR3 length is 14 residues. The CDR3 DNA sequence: TGTGCCAGCTCAGCCGGGACGGACTCCTACGAGCAGTACTTC. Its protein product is CASSAGTDSYEQYF.

The CDR3 coding sequence is TGCAGCGTTGCATTCAACGAGCAGTTCTTC. Protein product: CSVAFNEQFF. The genes are TRBV29-1 and TRBJ2-1; D remains unclear. This CDR3 comprises 10 residues. The V gene's germline CDR1 is SQVTM and CDR2 ANQGSEA. Between the trimmed V and J ends, which lost 4 bases and 10 bases, there was a span of 8 bases.

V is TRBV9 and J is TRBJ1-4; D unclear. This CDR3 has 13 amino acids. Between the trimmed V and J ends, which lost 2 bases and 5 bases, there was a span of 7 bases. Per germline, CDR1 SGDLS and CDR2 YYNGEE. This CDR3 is CASSVSENEKLFF. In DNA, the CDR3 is TGTGCCAGCAGCGTGTCAGAAAATGAAAAACTGTTTTTT.